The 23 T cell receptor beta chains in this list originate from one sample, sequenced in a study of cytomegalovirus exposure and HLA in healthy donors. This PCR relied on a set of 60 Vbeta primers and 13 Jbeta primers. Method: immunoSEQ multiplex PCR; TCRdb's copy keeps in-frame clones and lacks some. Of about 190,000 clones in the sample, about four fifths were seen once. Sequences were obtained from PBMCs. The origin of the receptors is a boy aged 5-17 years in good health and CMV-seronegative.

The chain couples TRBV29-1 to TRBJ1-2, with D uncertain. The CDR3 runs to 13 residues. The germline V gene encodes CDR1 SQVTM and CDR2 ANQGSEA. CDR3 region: CSHAYRLEYGYTF. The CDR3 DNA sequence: TGCAGTCATGCATACAGATTAGAGTATGGCTACACCTTC. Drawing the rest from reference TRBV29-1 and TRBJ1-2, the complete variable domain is SAVISQKPSRDICQRGTSLTIQCQVDSQVTMMFWYRQQPGQSLTLIATANQGSEATYESGFVIDKFPISRPNLTFSTLTVSNMSPEDSSIYLCSHAYRLEYGYTFGSGTRLTVV.

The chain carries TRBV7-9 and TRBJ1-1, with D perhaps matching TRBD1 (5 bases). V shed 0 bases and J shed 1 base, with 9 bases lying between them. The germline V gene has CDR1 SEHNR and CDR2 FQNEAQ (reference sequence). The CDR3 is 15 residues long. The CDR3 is CASSLAAGPNTEAFF. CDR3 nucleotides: TGTGCCAGCAGCTTAGCTGCAGGGCCGAACACTGAAGCTTTCTTT.

CDR3 region: CASSPKLTTHYGYTF. The CDR3 nucleotides are TGTGCCAGCAGCCCAAAGTTGACAACACACTATGGCTACACCTTC. The V gene is TRBV7-6, the J gene TRBJ1-2; D not resolved. The CDR3 contains 15 residues. Germline V lookup: CDR1 SGHVS, CDR2 FNYEAQ. V lost 5 bases and J lost 3, with 16 bases in between.

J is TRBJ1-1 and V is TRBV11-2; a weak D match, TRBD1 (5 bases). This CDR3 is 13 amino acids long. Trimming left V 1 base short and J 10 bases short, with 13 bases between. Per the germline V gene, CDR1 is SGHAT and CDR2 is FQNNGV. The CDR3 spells CASSLVSSGGAFF. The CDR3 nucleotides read TGTGCCAGCAGCTTAGTCTCCTCCGGGGGAGCTTTCTTT.

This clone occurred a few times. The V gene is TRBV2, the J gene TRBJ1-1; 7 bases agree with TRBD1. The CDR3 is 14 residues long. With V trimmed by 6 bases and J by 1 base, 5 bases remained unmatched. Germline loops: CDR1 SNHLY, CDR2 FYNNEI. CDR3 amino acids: CASRRDRQNTEAFF. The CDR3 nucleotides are TGTGCCAGCAGGAGGGACAGACAGAACACTGAAGCTTTCTTT.

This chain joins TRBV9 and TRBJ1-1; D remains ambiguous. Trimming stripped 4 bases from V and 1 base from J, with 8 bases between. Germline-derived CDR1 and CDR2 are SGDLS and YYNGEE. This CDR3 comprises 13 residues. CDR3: CASSITTNTEAFF. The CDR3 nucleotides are TGTGCCAGCAGCATCACAACGAACACTGAAGCTTTCTTT.

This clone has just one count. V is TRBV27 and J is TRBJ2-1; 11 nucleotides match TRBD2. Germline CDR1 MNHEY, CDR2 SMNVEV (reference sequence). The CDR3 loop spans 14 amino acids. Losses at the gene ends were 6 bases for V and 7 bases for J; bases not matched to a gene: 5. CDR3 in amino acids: CASSQGTSGNEQFF. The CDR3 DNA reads TGTGCCAGCAGCCAGGGGACTAGCGGAAATGAGCAGTTCTTC.

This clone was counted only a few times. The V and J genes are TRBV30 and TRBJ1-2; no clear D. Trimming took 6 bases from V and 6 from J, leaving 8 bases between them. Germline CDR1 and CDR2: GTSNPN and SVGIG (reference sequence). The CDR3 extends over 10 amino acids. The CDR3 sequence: CACMRDGYTF. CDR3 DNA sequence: TGTGCCTGCATGCGAGATGGCTACACCTTC.

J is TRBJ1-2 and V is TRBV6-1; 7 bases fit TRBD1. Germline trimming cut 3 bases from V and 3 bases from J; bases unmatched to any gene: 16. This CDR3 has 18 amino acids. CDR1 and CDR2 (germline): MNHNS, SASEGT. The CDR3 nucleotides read TGTGCCAGCAGTGACCCCCGGACAGGCGGGTTTGCTCACTATGGCTACACCTTC. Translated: CASSDPRTGGFAHYGYTF.

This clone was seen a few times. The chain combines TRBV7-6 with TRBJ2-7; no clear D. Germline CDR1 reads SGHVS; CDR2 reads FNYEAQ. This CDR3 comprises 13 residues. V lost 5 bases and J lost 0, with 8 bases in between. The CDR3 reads CASSRSPSYEQYF. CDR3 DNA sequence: TGTGCCAGCAGCCGGAGCCCCTCCTACGAGCAGTACTTC.

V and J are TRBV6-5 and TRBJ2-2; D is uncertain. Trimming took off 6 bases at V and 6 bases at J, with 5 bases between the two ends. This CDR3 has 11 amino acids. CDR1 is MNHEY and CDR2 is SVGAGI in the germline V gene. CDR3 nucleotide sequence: TGTGCCAGCAGGGTAGCCGGGGAGCTGTTTTTT. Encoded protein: CASRVAGELFF.

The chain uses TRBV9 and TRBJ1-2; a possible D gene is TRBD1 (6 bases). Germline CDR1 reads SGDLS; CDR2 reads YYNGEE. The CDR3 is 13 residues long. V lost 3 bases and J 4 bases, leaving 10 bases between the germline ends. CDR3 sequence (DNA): TGTGCCAGCAGCGCAGGGGACGGCTATGGCTACACCTTC. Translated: CASSAGDGYGYTF.

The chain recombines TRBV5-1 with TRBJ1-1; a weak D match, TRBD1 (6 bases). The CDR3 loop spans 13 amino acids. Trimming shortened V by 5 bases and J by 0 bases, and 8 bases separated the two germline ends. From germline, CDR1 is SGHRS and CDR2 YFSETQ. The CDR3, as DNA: TGCGCCAGCAGGGGGGCACTGAACACTGAAGCTTTCTTT. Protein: CASRGALNTEAFF.

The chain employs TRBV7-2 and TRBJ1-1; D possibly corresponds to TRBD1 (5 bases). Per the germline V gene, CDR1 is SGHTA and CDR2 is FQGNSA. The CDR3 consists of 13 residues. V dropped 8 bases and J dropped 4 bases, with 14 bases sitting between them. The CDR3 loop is CASRLGGSTEAFF. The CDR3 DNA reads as TGTGCCAGCCGCCTCGGGGGGAGCACTGAAGCTTTCTTT.

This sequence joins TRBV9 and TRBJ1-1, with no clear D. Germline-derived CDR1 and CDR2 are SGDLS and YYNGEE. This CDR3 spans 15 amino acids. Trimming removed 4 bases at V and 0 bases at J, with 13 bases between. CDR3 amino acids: CASSPRGSLNTEAFF. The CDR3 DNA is TGTGCCAGCAGCCCTAGAGGCAGTCTGAACACTGAAGCTTTCTTT.

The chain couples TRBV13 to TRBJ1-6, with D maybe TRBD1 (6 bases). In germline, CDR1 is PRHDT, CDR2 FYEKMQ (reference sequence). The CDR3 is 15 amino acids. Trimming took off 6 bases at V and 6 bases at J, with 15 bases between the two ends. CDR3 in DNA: TGTGCCAGCAGTCACAACAGGGAGGGTAATTCACCCCTCCACTTT. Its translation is CASSHNREGNSPLHF. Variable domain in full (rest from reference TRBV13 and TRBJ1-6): AAGVIQSPRHLIKEKRETATLKCYPIPRHDTVYWYQQGPGQDPQFLISFYEKMQSDKGSIPDRFSAQQFSDYHSELNMSSLELGDSALYFCASSHNREGNSPLHFGNGTRLTVT.

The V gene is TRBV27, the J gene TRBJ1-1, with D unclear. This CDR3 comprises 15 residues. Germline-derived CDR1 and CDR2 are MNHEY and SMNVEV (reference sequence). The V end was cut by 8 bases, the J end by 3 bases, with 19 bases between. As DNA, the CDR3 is TGTGCCAGCTTGAGCGGGCGCGGCCGGGACACTGAAGCTTTCTTT. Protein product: CASLSGRGRDTEAFF.

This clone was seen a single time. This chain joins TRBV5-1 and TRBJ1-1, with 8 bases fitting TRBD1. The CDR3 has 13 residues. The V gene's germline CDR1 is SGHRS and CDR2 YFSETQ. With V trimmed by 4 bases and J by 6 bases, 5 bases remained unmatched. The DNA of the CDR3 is TGCGCCAGCAGCGGCAGGGGGCCTTCTGAAGCTTTCTTT. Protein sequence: CASSGRGPSEAFF.

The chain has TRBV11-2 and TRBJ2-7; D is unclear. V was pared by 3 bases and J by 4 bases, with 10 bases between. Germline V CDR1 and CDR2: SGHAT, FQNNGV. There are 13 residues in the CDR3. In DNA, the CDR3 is TGTGCCAGCAGCTTCAGCAGGTCGTACGAGCAGTACTTC. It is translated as CASSFSRSYEQYF.

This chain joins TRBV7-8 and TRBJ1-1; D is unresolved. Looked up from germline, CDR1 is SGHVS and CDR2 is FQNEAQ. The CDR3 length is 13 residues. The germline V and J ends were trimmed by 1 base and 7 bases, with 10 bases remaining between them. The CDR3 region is CASSLEQQIEAFF. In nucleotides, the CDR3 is TGTGCCAGCAGCTTAGAACAGCAGATTGAAGCTTTCTTT. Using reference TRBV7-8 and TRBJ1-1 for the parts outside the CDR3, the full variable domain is GAGVSQSPRYKVAKRGQDVALRCDPISGHVSLFWYQQALGQGPEFLTYFQNEAQLDKSGLPSDRFFAERPEGSVSTLKIQRTQQEDSAVYLCASSLEQQIEAFFGQGTRLTVV.

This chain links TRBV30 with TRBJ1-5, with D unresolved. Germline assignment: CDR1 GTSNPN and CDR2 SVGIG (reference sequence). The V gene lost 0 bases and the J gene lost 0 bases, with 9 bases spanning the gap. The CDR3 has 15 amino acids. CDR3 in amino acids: CAWSVAVNSNQPQHF. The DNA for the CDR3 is TGTGCCTGGAGTGTCGCAGTTAATAGCAATCAGCCCCAGCATTTT.

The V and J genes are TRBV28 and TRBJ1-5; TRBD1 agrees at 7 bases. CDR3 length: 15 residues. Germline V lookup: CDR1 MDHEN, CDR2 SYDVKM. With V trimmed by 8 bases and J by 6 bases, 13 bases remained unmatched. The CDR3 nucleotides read TGTGCCAGCCCAGAGCCAGGGGGTGAGACTCAGCCCCAGCATTTT. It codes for CASPEPGGETQPQHF.

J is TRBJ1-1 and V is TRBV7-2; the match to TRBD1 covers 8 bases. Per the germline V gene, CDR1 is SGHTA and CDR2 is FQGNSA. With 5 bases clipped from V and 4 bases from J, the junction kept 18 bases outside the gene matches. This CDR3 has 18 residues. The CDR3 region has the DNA TGTGCCAGCAGCCCGTCCCCGGGACAGGTTTTATTCAGCACTGAAGCTTTCTTT. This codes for CASSPSPGQVLFSTEAFF.